This T cell receptor (beta chain) was identified in a study of OX40 agonist ivuxolimab in advanced cancers. Study-level background: Patients were around 83% male with ages about 20 to 79, mean roughly 55. There were three patients with partial responses, one having hepatocellular carcinoma and two cutaneous melanoma.

General observations from the study: Partial responders receiving 0.1-3.0 mg/kg showed among the lowest clonal expansion.

With respect to this clone: Its target is not known.

Germline lookup yields CDR1 SQVTM and CDR2 ANQGSEA. The CDR3 runs to 14 residues. Trimming shortened V by 2 bases and J by 4 bases, and 13 bases separated the two germline ends. The table came from immunoSEQ multiplex PCR; TCRdb's copy has only in-frame clones and leaves some out. The sample records roughly 60,000 clones, 84% being singletons. The gene calls are TRBV29-1 and TRBJ2-3, with D perhaps matching TRBD2 (6 bases). The input for sequencing was CD4+ or CD8+ T cells sorted from blood, taken in a trial of the OX40 agonist ivuxolimab. The receptor's source is an adult with an advanced solid tumor such as melanoma, head and neck, liver or kidney cancer. CDR3 amino acids: CSVEMGGAPDTQYF. DNA for the CDR3: TGCAGCGTTGAAATGGGGGGTGCTCCAGATACGCAGTATTTT.